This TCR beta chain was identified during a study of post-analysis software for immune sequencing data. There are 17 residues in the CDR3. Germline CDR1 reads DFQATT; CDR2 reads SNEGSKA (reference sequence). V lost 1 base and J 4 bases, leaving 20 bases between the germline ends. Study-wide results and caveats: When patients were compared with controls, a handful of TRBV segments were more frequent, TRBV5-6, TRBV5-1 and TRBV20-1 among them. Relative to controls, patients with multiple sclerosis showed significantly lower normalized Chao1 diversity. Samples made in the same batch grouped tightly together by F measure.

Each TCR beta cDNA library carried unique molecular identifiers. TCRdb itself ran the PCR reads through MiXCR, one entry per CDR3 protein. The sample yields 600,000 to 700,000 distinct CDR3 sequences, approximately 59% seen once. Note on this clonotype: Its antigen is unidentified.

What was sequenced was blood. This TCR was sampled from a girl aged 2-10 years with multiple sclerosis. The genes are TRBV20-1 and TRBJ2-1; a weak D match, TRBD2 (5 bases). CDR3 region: CSARGGRPRTLYNEQFF. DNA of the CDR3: TGCAGTGCTAGAGGTGGGAGACCTAGAACCCTTTACAATGAGCAGTTCTTC.